This entry describes one TCR beta chain. The sample belongs to a study of blood T cell repertoires in COVID-19. Study-wide background: Sites in the United States, Italy and Spain provided acute and convalescent COVID-19 samples. Sources were T cells, B-cell-depleted T cells, or PBMCs; the material itself was cDNA or gDNA.

This CDR3 has 16 residues. Germline V CDR1 and CDR2: KGHSH, LQKENI. V lost 2 bases, J lost 5 bases, and 11 bases stayed unmatched. Source study methods: Quantification of nucleated cells was approximated via reference gene primer amplification. Profiled with immunoSEQ multiplex PCR; TCRdb holds only in-frame clones, not every one. That table supplies the V and J calls and clone size; D and trimming were determined from the DNA. The data hold around 190,000 clones, with around 85% observed a single time. This receptor was identified in a man under 40 with acute or convalescent COVID-19. Source material: peripheral blood. The chain couples TRBV18 to TRBJ2-7; 8 nucleotides line up with TRBD1. This CDR3 is CASSPGLQGGWDEQYF. For the CDR3, the DNA is TGTGCCAGCTCACCAGGCTTACAGGGGGGATGGGACGAGCAGTACTTC.